A selection of T cell receptor beta chains follows, all from one sample in a study of CXCR3-negative and CXCR3-positive naive CD8 T cells. TCRdb reanalyzed the 5' RACE reads and collapses them to one entry per CDR3 protein, without DNA. Its listing shows tens of thousands of distinct CDR3 sequences. The sample was naive CXCR3+ CD8+ T cells from blood. The receptors were sampled from a human donor in good health. Some clones in this sample may be carry-over from other donors' samples. CDR3s include the opening cysteine and the closing phenylalanine or tryptophan.

J gene	V gene	CDR3 protein
TRBJ2-2	TRBV28	CASSFRRGRIIGELFF
TRBJ2-7	TRBV4-1	CASSQDPGTYEQYF
TRBJ2-2	TRBV7-9	CASSLPHGQGPGELFF
TRBJ2-3	TRBV3-1	CASSQGSDTQYF
TRBJ2-2	TRBV6-5	CASSYGGTGELFF
TRBJ1-5	TRBV7-6	CASSPGQGNQPQHF
TRBJ2-7	TRBV29-1	CSVVRTGVDEQYF
TRBJ1-5	TRBV5-4	CASSPGTGPHQPQHF
TRBJ1-5	TRBV6-2/TRBV6-3	CASSYEEGYQPQHF
TRBJ2-5	TRBV20-1	CSARWGQTETQYF
TRBJ2-2	TRBV6-5	CASSYSQYSGELFF
TRBJ2-1	TRBV6-2/TRBV6-3	CASSYPRDREGDEQFF
TRBJ2-2	TRBV6-5	CASTGTRGTRELFF
TRBJ2-2	TRBV9	CASSVGRTGELFF
TRBJ2-7	TRBV7-9	CASSPHLGQSSYEQYF
TRBJ1-1	TRBV25-1	CASSEYFSPNIEAFF
TRBJ2-7	TRBV12-3/TRBV12-4	CASTRDRSEQYF
TRBJ2-3	TRBV20-1	CSAPNQGWSTDTQYF
TRBJ1-5	TRBV27	CASSLSGFNQPQHF
TRBJ2-3	TRBV29-1	CSVDGGFTDTQYF
TRBJ2-7	TRBV28	CASSLLMVTGPYEQYF
TRBJ2-7	TRBV5-1	CASSLRGDEQYF
TRBJ2-7	TRBV29-1	CSVEGSGRSYEQYF
TRBJ2-1	TRBV12-3/TRBV12-4	CASSFLLGGSSYNEQFF
TRBJ1-2	TRBV5-1	CASKPSGSTNYGYTF
TRBJ2-7	TRBV5-5	CASSMTPGDYEQYF
TRBJ2-3	TRBV12-5	CASGLVIRWRGTDTQYF
TRBJ2-4	TRBV20-1	CSAIAGPNIQYF
TRBJ1-1	TRBV12-3/TRBV12-4	CASSYRDTEAFF
TRBJ2-2	TRBV20-1	CSARRVEAGELFF
TRBJ2-5	TRBV29-1	CSVDSRNQETQYF
TRBJ2-7	TRBV20-1	CSARDGDRPEQYF
TRBJ2-7	TRBV6-2/TRBV6-3	CASSYAGTAYEQYF
TRBJ1-2	TRBV7-2	CASSGTGVINGYTF
TRBJ2-2	TRBV20-1	CSAWPGLAYMTGELFF
TRBJ2-7	TRBV6-1	CASSDAQNEQYF
TRBJ2-1	TRBV27	CASRPGTAYNEQFF
TRBJ2-3	TRBV19	CASSTIQSTDTQYF
TRBJ2-5	TRBV28	CASSTPRDRARETQYF
TRBJ1-1	TRBV2	CASSKGDDTEAFF
TRBJ1-1	TRBV14	CASSQDAGGLNTEAFF
TRBJ2-4	TRBV5-1	CASSLWGAGGAKNIQYF
TRBJ2-3	TRBV21-1	CASSQTVPGTIVDTQYF
TRBJ2-7	TRBV27	CASSFHRALDEQYF
TRBJ2-7	TRBV5-4	CASSLGGGSLYEQYF
TRBJ2-2	TRBV29-1	CSVETGFYTGELFF